Detailed here is one T cell receptor beta chain. This CDR3 region has 15 residues. CDR1 DFQATT and CDR2 SNEGSKA come from the germline V gene (reference sequence). V dropped 5 bases and J dropped 4; count of bases not matched to a gene: 8. Isolation of CD8+ and CD4+ T cells was performed negatively, whereas enrichment of TEMRA cells was done by FACS. Reverse transcription used about 0.45 to 1 ug RNA and random hexamers. An immunoSEQ multiplex PCR generated amplified TCR beta CDR3 products spanning 54 Vbeta and 13 Jbeta. Via MiXCR, TCRdb re-called the immunoSEQ multiplex PCR reads, giving one row per CDR3 protein. The sample carries just under 150,000 distinct CDR3 sequences, roughly 94% recorded once. The entry originates in a study of CD8 T cells in Susac syndrome.

The TCR originated in a human donor in good health. V is TRBV20-1 and J is TRBJ1-5; TRBD1 matches at 10 bases. Source material: CD4+ T cells from PBMCs. The CDR3 loop reads CSASGTGVQNQPQHF. CDR3 DNA sequence: TGCAGTGCTTCCGGGACAGGGGTTCAAAATCAGCCCCAGCATTTT.